This T cell receptor beta chain was recovered during a study of OX40 agonist ivuxolimab in advanced cancers. The data were produced by immunoSEQ multiplex PCR, yet TCRdb's version contains in-frame clones alone and is incomplete. The sample has about 77,000 clones, 94% seen once. Losses at the gene ends were 0 bases for V and 4 bases for J; bases not matched to a gene: 8. Germline CDR1 is SGDLS and CDR2 is YYNGEE. The CDR3 has 16 amino acids. The source is an adult with an advanced solid tumor such as melanoma, head and neck, liver or kidney cancer. The gene calls are TRBV9 and TRBJ2-7; TRBD2 agrees at 9 bases. The sample here was CD4+ or CD8+ T cells sorted from blood, taken in a trial of the OX40 agonist ivuxolimab. The CDR3 coding sequence is TGTGCCAGCAGCGTAGCTAGTAGCGGGAGTTTTTACGAGCAGTACTTC. It is translated as CASSVASSGSFYEQYF. The variable domain in full, completed from reference TRBV9 and TRBJ2-7, reads DSGVTQTPKHLITATGQRVTLRCSPRSGDLSVYWYQQSLDQGLQFLIQYYNGEERAKGNILERFSAQQFPDLHSELNLSSLELGDSALYFCASSVASSGSFYEQYFGPGTRLTVT.